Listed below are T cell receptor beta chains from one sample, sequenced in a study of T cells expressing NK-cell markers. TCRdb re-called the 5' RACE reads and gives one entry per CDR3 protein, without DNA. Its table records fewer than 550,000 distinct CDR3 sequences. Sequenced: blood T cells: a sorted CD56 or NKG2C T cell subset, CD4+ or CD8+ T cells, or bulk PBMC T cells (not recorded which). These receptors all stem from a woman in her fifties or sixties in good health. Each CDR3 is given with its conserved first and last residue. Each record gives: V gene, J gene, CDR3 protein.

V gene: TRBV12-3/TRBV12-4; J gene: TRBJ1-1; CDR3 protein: CASRDLLGANTEAFF
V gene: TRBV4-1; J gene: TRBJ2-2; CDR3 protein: CASSDETQRITGELFF
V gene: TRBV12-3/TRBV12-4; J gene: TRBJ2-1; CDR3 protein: CASSLGTSESEQFF
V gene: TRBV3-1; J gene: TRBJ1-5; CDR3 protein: CASSQERGNQPQHF
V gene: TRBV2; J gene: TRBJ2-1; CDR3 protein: CASSEWGSGRPNEQFF
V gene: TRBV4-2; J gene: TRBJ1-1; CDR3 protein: CASSQEGGGEAFF
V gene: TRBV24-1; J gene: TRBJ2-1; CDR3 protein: CATSDLVAGSYNEQFF
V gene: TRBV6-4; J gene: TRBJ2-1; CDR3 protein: CASSDSGSKPYNEQFF
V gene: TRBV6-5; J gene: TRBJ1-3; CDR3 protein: CASRKDRLGNTIYF
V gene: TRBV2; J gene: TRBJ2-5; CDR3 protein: CASSPSQEETQYF
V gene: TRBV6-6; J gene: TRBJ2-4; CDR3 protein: CASSYAAAGENIQYF
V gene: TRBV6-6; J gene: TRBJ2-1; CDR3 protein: CASSNTGQVPNEQFF
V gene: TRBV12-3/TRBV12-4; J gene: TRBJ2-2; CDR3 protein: CASRMTGGSHTGELFF